The rows below give T cell receptor beta chains drawn from one sample of a study of T cells after yellow fever vaccination. TCRdb processed the 5' RACE reads anew with MiXCR; each CDR3 protein has one entry. This table holds 100,000 to 150,000 distinct CDR3 sequences, nearly 15% found once. The sample was CD8+ T cells sorted from PBMCs, taken 5 days after the yellow fever booster vaccination. The receptors come from a man in his late teens or twenties who received the YFV17D yellow fever vaccine. Each CDR3 is given with its conserved first and last residue. D genes are given only for firm matches. Clone size appears in some rows only: once, few, many, or a class for an expanded clone.

clone_size	v_call	d_call	j_call	cdr3_aa	cdr3_nt
-	TRBV6-2/TRBV6-3	TRBD1	TRBJ1-1	CASTPRDSSFEAFF	TGTGCCAGCACTCCCCGGGACAGTTCTTTTGAAGCTTTCTTT
-	TRBV2	TRBD1	TRBJ2-2	CASRPGTGDTGELFF	TGTGCCAGCCGTCCCGGGACAGGGGACACCGGGGAGCTGTTTTTT
few	TRBV6-6	-	TRBJ2-5	CASTTTGRRYEETQYF	TGTGCCAGCACGACTACGGGACGTCGATACGAGGAGACCCAGTACTTC
few	TRBV5-4	-	TRBJ2-2	CASSPGLMNTGELFF	TGTGCCAGCAGTCCGGGACTGATGAACACCGGGGAGCTGTTTTTT
few	TRBV29-1	-	TRBJ1-1	CSVHYSSTEAFF	TGCAGCGTTCATTACAGTAGCACTGAAGCTTTCTTT
few	TRBV25-1	-	TRBJ1-2	CASSESTPYTMYGYTF	TGTGCCAGCAGTGAATCCACCCCCTACACGATGTATGGCTACACCTTC
few	TRBV4-2	-	TRBJ2-3	CASSQGGTHTDTQYF	TGTGCCAGCAGCCAAGGGGGGACACACACAGATACGCAGTATTTT
many	TRBV20-1	TRBD2	TRBJ2-1	CSARGLAEYNEQFF	TGCAGTGCTAGAGGACTAGCGGAATACAATGAGCAGTTCTTC
-	TRBV6-4	TRBD1	TRBJ2-1	CASSDQPGQGAGEQFF	TGTGCCAGCAGTGACCAACCGGGACAGGGGGCCGGTGAGCAGTTCTTC
few	TRBV25-1	-	TRBJ1-1	CASSEWLEGGKAFF	TGTGCCAGCAGTGAATGGCTCGAGGGGGGAAAAGCTTTCTTT
few	TRBV6-1	TRBD1	TRBJ1-3	CASSVRDRYTIYF	TGTGCCAGCAGTGTACGGGACAGATACACCATATATTTT
-	TRBV6-2/TRBV6-3	TRBD1	TRBJ1-1	CASRGRTGATEAFF	TGTGCCAGCAGGGGCAGGACAGGGGCCACTGAAGCTTTCTTT
few	TRBV4-1	TRBD1	TRBJ2-7	CASSPGQGAWEQYF	TGCGCCAGCAGTCCCGGACAGGGGGCGTGGGAGCAGTACTTC
-	TRBV15	TRBD1	TRBJ2-2	CATETGITGELFF	TGTGCCACCGAGACAGGGATCACCGGGGAGCTGTTTTTT
-	TRBV6-2/TRBV6-3	TRBD2	TRBJ2-3	CASSRGRELDTQYF	TGTGCCAGCAGCCGAGGGAGGGAGTTAGATACGCAGTATTTT
-	TRBV7-3	TRBD2	TRBJ2-1	CASSMTSGSYNEQFF	TGTGCCAGCAGCATGACTAGCGGATCCTACAATGAGCAGTTCTTC
few	TRBV2	-	TRBJ1-1	CAPSPRMTEAFF	TGTGCCCCCTCCCCACGGATGACTGAAGCTTTCTTT
-	TRBV11-2	TRBD1	TRBJ1-6	CASSLGGTANSPLHF	TGTGCCAGCAGCTTAGGAGGGACAGCGAATTCACCCCTCCACTTT
many	TRBV4-1	TRBD1	TRBJ2-1	CASSHRGLNTGGQFF	TGCGCCAGCAGTCACCGGGGCCTGAACACAGGGGGGCAGTTCTTC
many	TRBV2	-	TRBJ2-7	CASSAEVQAAYEQYF	TGTGCCAGCAGTGCAGAGGTACAGGCGGCCTACGAGCAGTACTTC
-	TRBV5-1	-	TRBJ2-5	CASSLAVLSDETQYF	TGCGCCAGCAGCTTGGCCGTATTAAGCGATGAGACCCAGTACTTC
-	TRBV12-3/TRBV12-4	-	TRBJ2-7	CASSQETVFYEQYF	TGTGCCAGCAGCCAAGAGACAGTCTTCTACGAGCAGTACTTC
few	TRBV6-5	-	TRBJ1-1	CASSYLLGDTEAFF	TGTGCCAGCAGTTACCTTCTTGGGGACACTGAAGCTTTCTTT
medium-sized	TRBV28	-	TRBJ1-2	CASSLIPGPSGGYTF	TGTGCCAGCAGTTTGATCCCCGGTCCGAGTGGCGGCTACACCTTC
-	TRBV6-1	-	TRBJ1-1	CASSVVGGRAEAFF	TGTGCCAGCAGTGTCGTCGGGGGACGGGCTGAAGCTTTCTTT
few	TRBV27	TRBD2	TRBJ2-1	CASSYNDPAGGPNNEQFF	TGTGCCAGCAGTTACAACGATCCGGCGGGGGGGCCGAACAATGAGCAGTTCTTC
-	TRBV7-6	TRBD1	TRBJ2-3	CASSLDGSDRVTDTQYF	TGTGCCAGCAGCTTAGACGGGTCCGACAGGGTCACAGATACGCAGTATTTT
few	TRBV4-3	-	TRBJ2-3	CASSQDLGGWGDTQYF	TGCGCCAGCAGCCAAGATCTTGGAGGCTGGGGCGATACGCAGTATTTT
-	TRBV6-6	TRBD1	TRBJ1-5	CASSYGTGQPQHF	TGTGCCAGCAGTTACGGGACAGGTCAGCCCCAGCATTTT
-	TRBV4-1	-	TRBJ1-1	CASTPTVNSVMNTEAFF	TGCGCCAGCACCCCGACAGTTAATAGCGTGATGAACACTGAAGCTTTCTTT
-	TRBV4-3	-	TRBJ1-2	CASSHGGGVGYTF	TGCGCCAGCAGCCATGGGGGTGGGGTTGGCTACACCTTC
few	TRBV25-1	-	TRBJ2-6	CASSAWASGANVLTF	TGTGCCAGCAGTGCCTGGGCCTCTGGGGCCAACGTCCTGACTTTC
few	TRBV4-2	-	TRBJ1-4	CASSQDEGDEKLFF	TGTGCCAGCAGCCAAGATGAGGGGGACGAAAAACTGTTTTTT
few	TRBV5-1	-	TRBJ2-2	CASSDTGRTLTGELFF	TGCGCCAGCAGCGATACAGGGAGAACACTCACCGGGGAGCTGTTTTTT
-	TRBV29-1	TRBD2	TRBJ2-5	CSVDERGKAGETQYF	TGCAGCGTTGACGAGCGGGGGAAGGCCGGGGAGACCCAGTACTTC
-	TRBV7-2	TRBD1	TRBJ1-2	CASSLVGTGRVGYTF	TGTGCCAGCAGCTTAGTGGGGACAGGGCGGGTTGGCTACACCTTC
-	TRBV6-5	-	TRBJ1-1	CASSYSSRGDSTEAFF	TGTGCCAGCAGTTACTCGTCGAGGGGTGATAGCACTGAAGCTTTCTTT
-	TRBV29-1	-	TRBJ2-5	CSVELPGGETQYF	TGCAGCGTTGAACTCCCAGGAGGGGAGACCCAGTACTTC
-	TRBV28	TRBD1	TRBJ1-2	CASRSEGTGGTYGYTF	TGTGCCAGCCGTAGTGAGGGGACAGGGGGCACCTATGGCTACACCTTC